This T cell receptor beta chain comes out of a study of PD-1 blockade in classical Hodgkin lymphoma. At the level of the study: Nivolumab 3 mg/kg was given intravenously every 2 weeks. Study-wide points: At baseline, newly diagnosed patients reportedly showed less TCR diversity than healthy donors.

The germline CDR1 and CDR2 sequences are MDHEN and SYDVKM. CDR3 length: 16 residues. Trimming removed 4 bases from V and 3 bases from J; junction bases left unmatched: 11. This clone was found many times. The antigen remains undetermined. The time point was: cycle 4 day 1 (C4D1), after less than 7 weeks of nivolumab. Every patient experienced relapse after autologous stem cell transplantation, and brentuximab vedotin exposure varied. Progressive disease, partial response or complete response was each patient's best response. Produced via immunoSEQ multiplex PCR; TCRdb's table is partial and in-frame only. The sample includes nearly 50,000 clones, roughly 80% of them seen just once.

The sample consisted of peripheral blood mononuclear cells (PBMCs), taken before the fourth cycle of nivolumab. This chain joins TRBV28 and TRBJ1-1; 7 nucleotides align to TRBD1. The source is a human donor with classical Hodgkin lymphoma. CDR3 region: CASSYTLRGRDTEAFF. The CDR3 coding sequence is TGTGCCAGCAGTTATACTCTTAGGGGGCGGGACACTGAAGCTTTCTTT. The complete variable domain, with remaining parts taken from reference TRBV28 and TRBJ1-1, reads DVKVTQSSRYLVKRTGEKVFLECVQDMDHENMFWYRQDPGLGLRLIYFSYDVKMKEKGDIPEGYSVSREKKERFSLILESASTNQTSMYLCASSYTLRGRDTEAFFGQGTRLTVV.